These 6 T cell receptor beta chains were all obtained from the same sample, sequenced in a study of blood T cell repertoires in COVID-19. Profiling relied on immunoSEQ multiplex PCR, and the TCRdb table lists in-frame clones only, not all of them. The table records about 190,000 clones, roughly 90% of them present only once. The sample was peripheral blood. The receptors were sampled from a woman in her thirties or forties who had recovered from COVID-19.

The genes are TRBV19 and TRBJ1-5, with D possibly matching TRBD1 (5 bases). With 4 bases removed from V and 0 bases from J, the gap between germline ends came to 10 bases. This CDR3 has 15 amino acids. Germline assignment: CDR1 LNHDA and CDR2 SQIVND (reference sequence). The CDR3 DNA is TGTGCCAGTAGTAGAGGACATGATAGCAATCAGCCCCAGCATTTT. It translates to CASSRGHDSNQPQHF.

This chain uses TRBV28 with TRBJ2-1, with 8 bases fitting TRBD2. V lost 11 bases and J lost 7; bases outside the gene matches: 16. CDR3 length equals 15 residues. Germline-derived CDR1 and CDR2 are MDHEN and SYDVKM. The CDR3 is CASGYVTGGINEQFF. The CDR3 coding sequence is TGTGCCTCAGGTTATGTAACGGGAGGGATTAATGAGCAGTTCTTC.

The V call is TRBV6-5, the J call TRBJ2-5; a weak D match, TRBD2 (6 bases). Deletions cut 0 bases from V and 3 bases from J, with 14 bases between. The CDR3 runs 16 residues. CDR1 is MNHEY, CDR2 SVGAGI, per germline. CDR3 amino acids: CASSYSFRGTEETQYF. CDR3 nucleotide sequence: TGTGCCAGCAGTTACTCCTTCCGGGGGACCGAAGAGACCCAGTACTTC.

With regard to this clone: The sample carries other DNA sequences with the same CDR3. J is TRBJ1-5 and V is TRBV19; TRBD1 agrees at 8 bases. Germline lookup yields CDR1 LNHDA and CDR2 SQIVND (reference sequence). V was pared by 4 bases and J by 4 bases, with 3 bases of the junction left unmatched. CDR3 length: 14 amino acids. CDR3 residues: CASSTTGGNQPQHF. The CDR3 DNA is TGTGCCAGTAGTACAACAGGGGGGAATCAGCCCCAGCATTTT. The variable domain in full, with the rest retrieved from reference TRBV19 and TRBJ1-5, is DGGITQSPKYLFRKEGQNVTLSCEQNLNHDAMYWYRQDPGQGLRLIYYSQIVNDFQKGDIAEGYSVSREKKESFPLTVTSAQKNPTAFYLCASSTTGGNQPQHFGDGTRLSIL.

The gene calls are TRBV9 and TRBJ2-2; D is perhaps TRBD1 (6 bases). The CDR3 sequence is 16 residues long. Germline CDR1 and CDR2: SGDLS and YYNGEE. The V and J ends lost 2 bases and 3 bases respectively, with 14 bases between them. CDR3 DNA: TGTGCCAGCAGCGTGCTACAGGGCCCGGACACCGGGGAGCTGTTTTTT. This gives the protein CASSVLQGPDTGELFF.

The CDR3 sequence: CASSVGKATDTQYF. CDR3 DNA: TGTGCCAGCAGTGTTGGTAAAGCCACAGATACGCAGTATTTT. The chain uses TRBV2 and TRBJ2-3; no clear D gene. CDR1 and CDR2 from the germline V gene are SNHLY and FYNNEI. CDR3 length: 14 residues. V was trimmed by 4 bases and J by 2 bases, leaving 10 bases between them. Based on the CDR3 plus reference TRBV2 and TRBJ2-3, the full variable domain is EPEVTQTPSHQVTQMGQEVILRCVPISNHLYFYWYRQILGQKVEFLVSFYNNEISEKSEIFDDQFSVERPDGSNFTLKIRSTKLEDSAMYFCASSVGKATDTQYFGPGTRLTVL.